One sample yielded the 27 T cell receptor beta chains listed below, sequenced in a study of T cell responses to AZD1222 COVID-19 vaccine. The method was immunoSEQ multiplex PCR; TCRdb's version includes in-frame clones alone and lacks a portion of them. The sample holds about 93,000 clones, around 89% seen once. Sample: peripheral blood, taken 28 days after the second AZD1222 dose. These receptors were taken from an adult who received the AZD1222 COVID-19 vaccine.

The genes are TRBV12-3 or TRBV12-4 and TRBJ1-2; D gene uncertain. CDR3 size: 13 residues. The V end was cut by 3 bases, the J end by 8 bases, with 13 bases between. The CDR3 region has the DNA TGTGCCAGCAGTTTCGAAGGAAAGGAGGGCTACACCTTC. Amino acids: CASSFEGKEGYTF.

This chain uses TRBV6-5 with TRBJ1-5, with 9 bases that match TRBD1. V lost 6 bases to trimming and J lost 6 bases; unmatched junction nucleotides: 9. Germline CDR1 and CDR2: MNHEY and SVGAGI. The CDR3 consists of 15 residues. The CDR3 nucleotides read TGTGCCAGCAGCCGGAGACAGGGGGAGGTTCAGCCCCAGCATTTT. Protein sequence: CASSRRQGEVQPQHF.

The chain carries TRBV3-1 (or the pseudogene TRBV3-2) and TRBJ1-6, with D uncertain. Germline CDR1 LGHDT, CDR2 YNNKEL (reference sequence). The V gene lost 1 base and the J gene lost 6 bases, with 7 bases spanning the gap. There are 14 residues in the CDR3. CDR3: CASSQVRSNSPLHF. CDR3 nucleotide sequence: TGTGCCAGCAGCCAAGTCAGGAGTAATTCACCCCTCCACTTT.

The gene calls are TRBV7-9 and TRBJ1-2; the match to TRBD1 covers 9 bases. Germline CDR1 SEHNR, CDR2 FQNEAQ (reference sequence). This CDR3 has 16 residues. The junction had 13 bases not matched to a gene; V was cut back by 5 bases and J by 6 bases. In DNA form, the CDR3 reads TGTGCCAGCAGCACAGGACAGGGGTCGGCTTTGGATGGCTACACCTTC. It yields the protein CASSTGQGSALDGYTF.

This clone was detected a few times. This chain uses TRBV12-3 or TRBV12-4 with TRBJ2-5; D is unclear. The length of the CDR3 is 13 residues. Trimming removed 5 bases at V and 5 bases at J, with 12 bases between. The CDR3 protein is CASSPLSGETQYF. CDR3 in DNA: TGTGCCAGCAGTCCACTTTCCGGGGAGACCCAGTACTTC.

The chain employs TRBV7-9 and TRBJ1-1; D remains ambiguous. Germline V CDR1 and CDR2: SEHNR, FQNEAQ (reference sequence). Trimming took off 5 bases at V and 1 base at J, with 8 bases between the two ends. The length of the CDR3 is 13 residues. The DNA for the CDR3 is TGTGCCAGCAGCAAGGAGTGGAACACTGAAGCTTTCTTT. It is translated as CASSKEWNTEAFF.

The gene calls are TRBV5-1 and TRBJ2-3; TRBD2 aligns across 12 bases. With V trimmed by 4 bases and J by 1 base, 7 bases remained unmatched. This CDR3 region has 17 residues. CDR1 SGHRS and CDR2 YFSETQ come from the germline V gene. The CDR3 DNA is TGCGCCAGCAGCGACGGGACTAGCGGGCTCCGCACAGATACGCAGTATTTT. It specifies CASSDGTSGLRTDTQYF.

This chain links TRBV30 with TRBJ2-5; D possibly corresponds to TRBD2 (5 bases). Trimming took 8 bases from V and 5 from J, leaving 15 bases between them. There are 12 residues in the CDR3. Per germline, CDR1 GTSNPN and CDR2 SVGIG (reference sequence). The CDR3 region is CAGTTNLETQYF. Written as DNA, the CDR3 is TGTGCCGGAACGACTAACTTGGAGACCCAGTACTTC.

As DNA, the CDR3 is TGTGCCAGCAGCTTAGGGCCCTTCGGCTCGAGCTCCTACAATGAGCAGTTCTTC. Amino acid sequence: CASSLGPFGSSSYNEQFF. The V gene is TRBV13, the J gene TRBJ2-1, with no clear D. Germline V gene sequence: CDR1 PRHDT, CDR2 FYEKMQ (reference sequence). V gave up 0 bases and J gave up 0 bases, with 15 bases separating them. The CDR3 is 18 amino acids.

The chain carries TRBV5-1 and TRBJ1-2, with D possibly matching TRBD1 (5 bases). Per germline, CDR1 SGHRS and CDR2 YFSETQ. This CDR3 is 13 amino acids long. V was pared by 0 bases and J by 6 bases, with 9 bases between. CDR3 amino acids: CASSLEGYNGYTF. The CDR3 nucleotides are TGCGCCAGCAGCTTGGAGGGGTATAATGGCTACACCTTC.

The chain links TRBV6-5 to TRBJ2-2; TRBD2 might be the D (5 bases). This CDR3 spans 14 amino acids. Trimming took 7 bases from V and 2 from J, leaving 11 bases between them. Germline CDR1 and CDR2: MNHEY and SVGAGI. The CDR3 nucleotides read TGTGCCAGCACCCGGACTCCCAACACCGGGGAGCTGTTTTTT. It yields the protein CASTRTPNTGELFF.

The chain has TRBV6-2 or TRBV6-3 and TRBJ2-3, with 9 bases identical to TRBD2. This CDR3 has 18 residues. Germline V CDR1 and CDR2: MNHEY, SVGEGT. V was clipped by 2 bases and J by 0 bases; unmatched bases: 9. CDR3 nucleotides: TGTGCCAGCAGTTACGGGGCTAGCGGGACCTTCAGCACAGATACGCAGTATTTT. This sequence encodes CASSYGASGTFSTDTQYF.

The chain links TRBV7-9 to TRBJ2-2; weak D call: TRBD2 (5 bases). Trimming shortened V by 5 bases and J by 7 bases, and 8 bases separated the two germline ends. The CDR3 has 12 amino acids. CDR1 and CDR2 (germline): SEHNR, FQNEAQ (reference sequence). The chain's CDR3 is CASSTAGGELFF. CDR3 coding DNA: TGTGCCAGCAGCACCGCGGGCGGGGAGCTGTTTTTT.

The V and J genes are TRBV6-5 and TRBJ2-7; D is unclear. From germline, CDR1 is MNHEY and CDR2 SVGAGI. The ends were cut back, 5 bases at V and 6 bases at J, with 17 bases in the middle. The CDR3 is made up of 14 amino acids. The CDR3 nucleotides read TGTGCCAGCAGTACAGAGGCTGTTCTGTCCGAGCAGTACTTC. Amino acids: CASSTEAVLSEQYF.

The CDR3 loop reads CAGLDVNEQFF. CDR3 coding DNA: TGTGCCGGACTTGACGTCAATGAGCAGTTCTTC. V and J are TRBV2 and TRBJ2-1; TRBD2 is a possible D gene (5 bases). The CDR3 extends over 11 amino acids. V was shortened by 11 bases and J by 6 bases, with 11 bases between the two germline ends. The V gene's germline CDR1 is SNHLY and CDR2 FYNNEI.

V gene TRBV29-1 combines with J gene TRBJ2-5; a weak D match, TRBD1 (5 bases). Germline V gene data show CDR1 as SQVTM and CDR2 as ANQGSEA. V lost 2 bases and J lost 4, with 17 bases in between. This CDR3 has 15 amino acids. The CDR3 nucleotides are TGCAGCGTTGAATATGGGTGGGGCCGAGGAGAGACCCAGTACTTC. Its protein product is CSVEYGWGRGETQYF.

This rearrangement joins TRBV30 to TRBJ1-1; weak D call: TRBD1 (5 bases). The CDR3 sequence is 13 residues long. Per the germline V gene, CDR1 is GTSNPN and CDR2 is SVGIG (reference sequence). V was pared by 0 bases and J by 3 bases, with 8 bases between. The CDR3 reads CAWSVGRDTEAFF. The DNA of the CDR3 is TGTGCCTGGAGTGTTGGCAGGGACACTGAAGCTTTCTTT.

The chain uses TRBV5-3 and TRBJ1-2; D is unresolved. TRBV5-3 is identified as an open reading frame with a role that is uncertain. Trimming stripped 2 bases from V and 6 bases from J, with 14 bases between. This CDR3 is built from 14 residues. DNA for the CDR3: TGTGCCAGAAGCTTTGGGCCCCCGGACGATGGCTACACCTTC. Its protein product is CARSFGPPDDGYTF.

This rearrangement joins TRBV25-1 to TRBJ1-6; maybe TRBD1 (5 bases). The CDR3 is 15 residues long. The germline gives CDR1 MGHDK, CDR2 SYGVNS. The V gene lost 1 base and the J gene lost 3 bases, with 7 bases spanning the gap. Written as DNA, the CDR3 is TGTGCCAGCAGTGAATCGGGGCACTATAATTCACCCCTCCACTTT. This translates into CASSESGHYNSPLHF.

V is TRBV27 and J is TRBJ1-2; D is possibly TRBD1 (6 bases). The CDR3 has 14 amino acids. The V and J ends lost 5 bases and 8 bases respectively, with 18 bases between them. Germline V gene data show CDR1 as MNHEY and CDR2 as SMNVEV (reference sequence). The CDR3 loop is CASSRTDRRRGYTF. CDR3 nucleotide sequence: TGTGCCAGCAGTCGGACAGATCGCCGACGGGGCTACACCTTC.

The V gene is TRBV5-1, the J gene TRBJ2-5; 11 nucleotides agree with TRBD2. The CDR3 spans 15 residues. J lost 5 bases, V lost 4 bases, and 7 bases had no gene match. The germline gives CDR1 SGHRS, CDR2 YFSETQ. CDR3 sequence: CASSPHTSGSETQYF. CDR3 in DNA: TGCGCCAGCAGCCCCCATACTAGCGGGAGTGAGACCCAGTACTTC.

This clone has just a few counts. The gene calls are TRBV7-2 and TRBJ1-1, with D unclear. CDR3 length: 15 amino acids. In germline, CDR1 is SGHTA, CDR2 FQGNSA. The V and J ends lost 3 bases and 7 bases respectively, with 18 bases between them. The CDR3 loop reads CASSFKMYPDGEAFF. Here the CDR3 DNA reads TGTGCCAGCAGCTTTAAAATGTACCCGGACGGTGAAGCTTTCTTT.

This chain connects TRBV7-2 to TRBJ2-7, with D perhaps TRBD1 or TRBD2 (5 bases each). The germline gives CDR1 SGHTA, CDR2 FQGNSA. The CDR3 runs to 14 residues. The V end was cut by 5 bases, the J end by 3 bases, with 14 bases between. The CDR3 sequence: CASSIEGRYYEQYF. DNA of the CDR3: TGTGCCAGCAGCATAGAGGGGCGATACTACGAGCAGTACTTC.

This clone was detected a few times. CDR3 sequence (DNA): TGTGCCAGCAGCCTCCTACAGGGGAACACTGAAGCTTTCTTT. It translates to CASSLLQGNTEAFF. The chain combines TRBV3-1 (or the pseudogene TRBV3-2) with TRBJ1-1; D possibly corresponds to TRBD1 (6 bases). Germline assignment: CDR1 LGHDT and CDR2 YNNKEL (reference sequence). The CDR3 contains 14 residues. The V end was cut by 4 bases, the J end by 1 base, with 10 bases between.

J is TRBJ1-5 and V is TRBV5-1; the match to TRBD1 covers 7 bases. CDR1 and CDR2 from the germline V gene are SGHRS and YFSETQ. The ends lost 7 bases at V and 0 bases at J; junction bases unmatched: 7. This CDR3 region has 15 residues. The CDR3 DNA follows: TGCGCCAGCCCCAAGACAGGGCCTAGCAATCAGCCCCAGCATTTT. It encodes CASPKTGPSNQPQHF.

V usage is TRBV7-2 and J usage is TRBJ1-2; perhaps TRBD1 as D (5 bases). This CDR3 has 13 amino acids. Per the germline V gene, CDR1 is SGHTA and CDR2 is FQGNSA. V was cut by 2 bases and J by 6 bases, with 10 bases left in between. CDR3 nucleotide sequence: TGTGCCAGCAGCTTATCAGGGAGGGATGGCTACACCTTC. It codes for CASSLSGRDGYTF.

The chain employs TRBV20-1 and TRBJ2-7; no definite D call. Deletions cut 5 bases from V and 6 bases from J, with 11 bases between. Germline CDR1 reads DFQATT; CDR2 reads SNEGSKA (reference sequence). This CDR3 is built from 11 residues. DNA for the CDR3: TGCAGTGCTCGTGAGTCTCTCGAGCAGTACTTC. It yields the protein CSARESLEQYF.